The 32 T cell receptor beta chains listed next were all sequenced from one sample in a study of shared clonotypes between healthy human individuals. Some clones are missing from TCRdb's copy, which holds only in-frame ones; the method was immunoSEQ multiplex PCR. The sample includes 1,400,000 or so clones, about 98.5% seen only once; the top ten take over 0.3%. Sample: naive CD4+ T cells sorted from blood. This sample's subset: CD45RA+ positively selected. These receptors came from a man aged 25 to 40 in good health.

The chain recombines TRBV7-9 with TRBJ2-1; D is possibly TRBD2 (6 bases). Germline CDR1 SEHNR, CDR2 FQNEAQ (reference sequence). This CDR3 has 16 residues. Trimming cost V 5 bases and J 0 bases, with 14 bases left between them. The CDR3 loop is CASSPTHGSSYNEQFF. The CDR3 DNA sequence: TGTGCCAGCAGCCCGACCCACGGGAGCTCCTACAATGAGCAGTTCTTC.

The chain recombines TRBV11-2 with TRBJ1-4; possibly TRBD1 for D (6 bases). This CDR3 has 16 amino acids. Germline CDR1 reads SGHAT; CDR2 reads FQNNGV. V was pared by 4 bases and J by 5 bases, with 17 bases between. The CDR3 coding sequence is TGTGCCAGCAGCTCCCGCTCCGGGACAAGAAATGAAAAACTGTTTTTT. As protein: CASSSRSGTRNEKLFF.

This chain uses TRBV5-1 with TRBJ2-1, with D perhaps TRBD2 (5 bases). Germline V gene data show CDR1 as SGHRS and CDR2 as YFSETQ. The CDR3 has 16 residues. V lost 0 bases and J 0 bases, leaving 10 bases between the germline ends. The CDR3 is CASSLGRDSSYNEQFF. The CDR3 nucleotides read TGCGCCAGCAGCTTGGGCCGGGATAGCTCCTACAATGAGCAGTTCTTC.

This clone was recorded only once. The V call is TRBV9, the J call TRBJ2-2; D is undetermined. The germline gives CDR1 SGDLS, CDR2 YYNGEE. V lost 4 bases and J lost 5, with 15 bases in between. This CDR3 is 15 amino acids long. The CDR3 reads CASSSRRALTGELFF. The CDR3 DNA is TGTGCCAGCAGCTCCCGCCGGGCGCTAACCGGGGAGCTGTTTTTT.

V and J are TRBV30 and TRBJ2-1; D not resolved. Trimming took off 0 bases at V and 8 bases at J, with 11 bases between the two ends. This CDR3 is built from 13 residues. Germline-derived CDR1 and CDR2 are GTSNPN and SVGIG (reference sequence). CDR3 amino acids: CAWSVTLRHEQFF. CDR3 in DNA: TGTGCCTGGAGTGTAACCCTAAGGCATGAGCAGTTCTTC.

The chain carries TRBV5-1 and TRBJ2-7; maybe TRBD2 (6 bases). This CDR3 region has 12 residues. The V and J ends lost 6 bases and 0 bases respectively, with 7 bases between them. Germline CDR1 is SGHRS and CDR2 is YFSETQ. The DNA for the CDR3 is TGCGCCAGCATGGGGGGCTCCTACGAGCAGTACTTC. Encoded protein: CASMGGSYEQYF.

Turning to this clone: The identical CDR3 is also encoded by other nucleotide sequences in the sample. The chain has TRBV19 and TRBJ2-5; 10 nucleotides match TRBD1. CDR3 length: 12 residues. CDR1 is LNHDA and CDR2 is SQIVND in the germline V gene (reference sequence). J lost 5 bases, V lost 6 bases, and 0 bases had no gene match. CDR3 DNA sequence: TGTGCCAGTAGGGACAGGGGGGAGACCCAGTACTTC. Translated, it gives CASRDRGETQYF. Variable domain in full (rest from reference TRBV19 and TRBJ2-5): DGGITQSPKYLFRKEGQNVTLSCEQNLNHDAMYWYRQDPGQGLRLIYYSQIVNDFQKGDIAEGYSVSREKKESFPLTVTSAQKNPTAFYLCASRDRGETQYFGPGTRLLVL.

This clone was counted a single time. The V gene is TRBV9, the J gene TRBJ2-7, with a tentative D call TRBD2 (6 bases). The ends were cut back, 4 bases at V and 1 base at J, with 18 bases in the middle. CDR1 SGDLS and CDR2 YYNGEE come from the germline V gene. The length of the CDR3 is 16 residues. The CDR3 sequence is CASSPIGLATSYEQYF. The CDR3 DNA sequence: TGTGCCAGCAGCCCTATCGGCCTAGCGACGTCCTACGAGCAGTACTTC.

V is TRBV12-5 and J is TRBJ2-1, with unresolved D. Between the trimmed V and J ends, which lost 3 bases and 7 bases, there was a span of 19 bases. CDR1 is LGHNT, CDR2 FRNRAP, per germline. CDR3 length: 16 residues. The chain's CDR3 is CASGFGGVGPWNEQFF. The CDR3 DNA is TGTGCTAGTGGTTTCGGTGGGGTAGGACCGTGGAATGAGCAGTTCTTC.

The chain employs TRBV30 and TRBJ2-7; D gene unclear. The CDR3 spans 15 residues. Trimming removed 0 bases from V and 1 base from J, with 13 bases in between. Germline CDR1 and CDR2: GTSNPN and SVGIG (reference sequence). CDR3 in DNA: TGTGCCTGGAGTGTAAGGGCAGGACGTTCCTACGAGCAGTACTTC. Translating it yields CAWSVRAGRSYEQYF.

This chain joins TRBV28 and TRBJ1-4, with 7 nucleotides matching TRBD1. The CDR3 covers 16 residues. The junction had 14 bases not matched to a gene; V was cut back by 6 bases and J by 7 bases. CDR1 and CDR2 from the germline V gene are MDHEN and SYDVKM. The CDR3 reads CASSQPRTGGGEKLFF. In nucleotides, the CDR3 is TGTGCCAGCAGCCAACCGCGGACAGGAGGAGGTGAAAAACTGTTTTTT. The whole variable domain, filled in from reference TRBV28 and TRBJ1-4, reads DVKVTQSSRYLVKRTGEKVFLECVQDMDHENMFWYRQDPGLGLRLIYFSYDVKMKEKGDIPEGYSVSREKKERFSLILESASTNQTSMYLCASSQPRTGGGEKLFFGSGTQLSVL.

This clone was detected once. The rearrangement uses TRBV18 and TRBJ1-2, with 8 bases identical to TRBD1. Germline V lookup: CDR1 KGHSH, CDR2 LQKENI. This CDR3 comprises 14 residues. J lost 8 bases, V lost 3 bases, and 8 bases had no gene match. This CDR3 reads CASSPSRGLEGYTF. Written as DNA, the CDR3 is TGTGCCAGCTCACCGTCCAGGGGGCTGGAAGGCTACACCTTC.

J is TRBJ1-5 and V is TRBV6-5; TRBD1 is a possible D gene (6 bases). The CDR3 length is 14 residues. The germline V gene has CDR1 MNHEY and CDR2 SVGAGI. Trimming pared 4 bases from V and 7 bases from J, leaving 14 bases between. As DNA, the CDR3 is TGTGCCAGCAGTTCCGGGGGGGGCCGGCAGCCCCAGCATTTT. The encoded protein is CASSSGGGRQPQHF.

The chain links TRBV9 to TRBJ1-4; TRBD1 is a possible D gene (5 bases). There are 15 residues in the CDR3. Germline CDR1 is SGDLS and CDR2 is YYNGEE. Trimming took 3 bases from V and 4 from J, leaving 13 bases between them. DNA for the CDR3: TGTGCCAGCAGCGCTAGTGGGACCCGTAATGAAAAACTGTTTTTT. Translation gives CASSASGTRNEKLFF.

Points on this clone: This CDR3 is also generated by other DNA sequences in the sample. This chain links TRBV28 with TRBJ2-2, with D perhaps TRBD2 (6 bases). This CDR3 has 16 amino acids. Trimming pared 3 bases from V and 0 bases from J, leaving 11 bases between. Per the germline V gene, CDR1 is MDHEN and CDR2 is SYDVKM. The CDR3 sequence: CASSLGGAPNTGELFF. The CDR3 DNA sequence: TGTGCCAGCAGTTTGGGCGGGGCTCCGAACACCGGGGAGCTGTTTTTT.

The chain combines TRBV14 with TRBJ2-3; weak D call: TRBD1 (6 bases). Trimming stripped 4 bases from V and 1 base from J, with 6 bases between. CDR1 and CDR2 (germline): SGHDN, FVKESK. This CDR3 has 13 amino acids. This CDR3 reads CASSRQGTDTQYF. The CDR3 coding sequence is TGTGCCAGCAGCCGACAGGGCACAGATACGCAGTATTTT.

The J gene is TRBJ2-7, the V gene TRBV5-1; the D gene could be TRBD1 or TRBD2 (7 bases each). Germline CDR1 SGHRS, CDR2 YFSETQ. There are 15 residues in the CDR3. Deletions cut 7 bases from V and 2 bases from J, with 19 bases between. CDR3 loop: CASREVAGGPYEQYF. The CDR3 bases are TGCGCCAGCCGGGAGGTGGCAGGGGGTCCCTACGAGCAGTACTTC.

This sequence joins TRBV10-3 and TRBJ2-1, with 7 bases lining up with TRBD2. The trim removed 4 bases at V and 8 bases at J, leaving 5 bases unmatched. The CDR3 covers 13 residues. CDR1 and CDR2 (germline): ENHRY, SYGVKD. The CDR3 nucleotides are TGTGCCATCAGTGGGGAGGGTAGTCATGAGCAGTTCTTC. As protein: CAISGEGSHEQFF.

The chain recombines TRBV5-4 with TRBJ2-1; D remains ambiguous. Germline V gene sequence: CDR1 SGHNT, CDR2 YYREEE (reference sequence). The CDR3 totals 13 residues. V lost 2 bases and J lost 5, with 8 bases in between. The CDR3 reads CASSLSPNNEQFF. The CDR3 DNA reads TGTGCCAGCAGCTTATCGCCCAACAATGAGCAGTTCTTC.

This clone was recorded once. The gene calls are TRBV28 and TRBJ1-4; D perhaps matches TRBD1 (5 bases). Trimming took 6 bases from V and 10 from J, leaving 18 bases between them. CDR3 length: 14 residues. Germline V gene sequence: CDR1 MDHEN, CDR2 SYDVKM. The CDR3 is CASRPSYGGGKLFF. CDR3 coding DNA: TGTGCCAGCAGACCTTCTTATGGGGGAGGAAAACTGTTTTTT. Drawing the rest from reference TRBV28 and TRBJ1-4, the complete variable domain is DVKVTQSSRYLVKRTGEKVFLECVQDMDHENMFWYRQDPGLGLRLIYFSYDVKMKEKGDIPEGYSVSREKKERFSLILESASTNQTSMYLCASRPSYGGGKLFFGSGTQLSVL.

This chain connects TRBV5-5 to TRBJ2-7; TRBD2 might be the D (7 bases). Germline V gene data show CDR1 as SGHKS and CDR2 as YYEKEE (reference sequence). With 4 bases removed from V and 0 bases from J, the gap between germline ends came to 14 bases. This CDR3 spans 15 amino acids. The CDR3 DNA sequence: TGTGCCAGCAGCGGGTTCGGGGGGCCCTCCTACGAGCAGTACTTC. Translated: CASSGFGGPSYEQYF.

This clone has a single count. This sequence joins TRBV28 and TRBJ1-5; 7 positions agree with TRBD1. The junction had 9 bases not matched to a gene; V was cut back by 5 bases and J by 5 bases. This CDR3 has 15 residues. Per the germline V gene, CDR1 is MDHEN and CDR2 is SYDVKM. The CDR3: CASSPRGGYDQPQHF. The DNA for the CDR3 is TGTGCCAGCAGTCCCCGAGGGGGCTACGATCAGCCCCAGCATTTT.

This chain joins TRBV5-1 and TRBJ2-5; 8 positions match TRBD2. V dropped 1 base and J dropped 5; count of bases not matched to a gene: 13. The germline V gene encodes CDR1 SGHRS and CDR2 YFSETQ. The CDR3 spans 17 residues. The CDR3 DNA follows: TGCGCCAGCAGCTTGTCGGGGTCCAGCGGGAGTGAGGAGACCCAGTACTTC. It translates to CASSLSGSSGSEETQYF.

CDR3 amino acids: CASKPRDSYYEQYF. DNA of the CDR3: TGCGCCAGCAAACCCAGGGACAGCTACTACGAGCAGTACTTC. The chain is built from TRBV5-1 and TRBJ2-7; TRBD1 matches at 7 bases. This CDR3 is 14 amino acids long. Germline CDR1 and CDR2: SGHRS and YFSETQ. Trimming removed 6 bases from V and 3 bases from J; junction bases left unmatched: 9.

The V call is TRBV7-6, the J call TRBJ2-7; 7 bases agree with TRBD2. The CDR3 totals 15 residues. Losses at the gene ends were 4 bases for V and 0 bases for J; bases not matched to a gene: 6. CDR1 is SGHVS, CDR2 FNYEAQ, per germline. The CDR3 nucleotides read TGTGCCAGCAGCTCTCGGGCTAGCGGCTCCTACGAGCAGTACTTC. Translating it yields CASSSRASGSYEQYF.

The chain couples TRBV5-1 to TRBJ1-1, with unresolved D. The V and J ends lost 4 bases and 1 base respectively, with 11 bases between them. The CDR3 has 14 amino acids. Germline V lookup: CDR1 SGHRS, CDR2 YFSETQ. CDR3 protein: CASSLITGNTEAFF. The CDR3 DNA sequence: TGCGCCAGCAGCCTAATAACCGGGAACACTGAAGCTTTCTTT.

The V call is TRBV19, the J call TRBJ2-7; D may match TRBD1 or TRBD2 (7 bases each). Germline V gives CDR1 LNHDA, CDR2 SQIVND (reference sequence). Trimming removed 6 bases from V and 2 bases from J, with 17 bases in between. This CDR3 spans 15 amino acids. CDR3 protein: CASSLTAGGAYEQYF. The CDR3 region has the DNA TGTGCCAGTAGCCTAACGGCAGGGGGGGCCTACGAGCAGTACTTC.

With respect to this clone: The same CDR3 arises from other DNA sequences in this sample as well. The rearrangement links TRBV6-5 to TRBJ2-7; tentatively, D is TRBD2 (5 bases). The germline gives CDR1 MNHEY, CDR2 SVGAGI. V gave up 8 bases and J gave up 0 bases, with 11 bases separating them. CDR3 length: 13 residues. The CDR3, as DNA: TGTGCCAGCTCCTTTGGGAGCTCCTACGAGCAGTACTTC. The encoded protein is CASSFGSSYEQYF.

The gene calls are TRBV18 and TRBJ1-3; no firm D call. The CDR3 runs 16 residues. Trimming pared 1 base from V and 0 bases from J, leaving 10 bases between. Germline V gene data show CDR1 as KGHSH and CDR2 as LQKENI. DNA for the CDR3: TGTGCCAGCTCACCACTACCCACCCGCTCTGGAAACACCATATATTTT. Protein product: CASSPLPTRSGNTIYF.

The chain has TRBV28 and TRBJ2-7; tentative D call: TRBD2 (5 bases). The length of the CDR3 is 14 residues. The ends were cut back, 2 bases at V and 3 bases at J, with 11 bases in the middle. Germline CDR1 and CDR2: MDHEN and SYDVKM. CDR3 nucleotide sequence: TGTGCCAGCAGTTTAGGAGGAATCAACTACGAGCAGTACTTC. As protein: CASSLGGINYEQYF.

This chain links TRBV5-1 with TRBJ1-3; D not resolved. This CDR3 is built from 13 residues. Per the germline V gene, CDR1 is SGHRS and CDR2 is YFSETQ. Deletions cut 1 base from V and 3 bases from J, with 5 bases between. CDR3 DNA sequence: TGCGCCAGCAGCTTGAGTTTTGGAAACACCATATATTTT. Encoded protein: CASSLSFGNTIYF. Variable domain in full (rest from reference TRBV5-1 and TRBJ1-3): KAGVTQTPRYLIKTRGQQVTLSCSPISGHRSVSWYQQTPGQGLQFLFEYFSETQRNKGNFPGRFSGRQFSNSRSEMNVSTLELGDSALYLCASSLSFGNTIYFGEGSWLTVV.

J is TRBJ2-7 and V is TRBV11-2, with 8 bases aligning to TRBD2. Germline assignment: CDR1 SGHAT and CDR2 FQNNGV. The CDR3 covers 14 residues. With V trimmed by 2 bases and J by 6 bases, 6 bases remained unmatched. The CDR3 coding sequence is TGTGCCAGCAGCTTAACCAGCGGGAGCGGCGAGCAGTACTTC. It translates to CASSLTSGSGEQYF. Complete variable domain (other parts from reference TRBV11-2 and TRBJ2-7): EAGVAQSPRYKIIEKRQSVAFWCNPISGHATLYWYQQILGQGPKLLIQFQNNGVVDDSQLPKDRFSAERLKGVDSTLKIQPAKLEDSAVYLCASSLTSGSGEQYFGPGTRLTVT.